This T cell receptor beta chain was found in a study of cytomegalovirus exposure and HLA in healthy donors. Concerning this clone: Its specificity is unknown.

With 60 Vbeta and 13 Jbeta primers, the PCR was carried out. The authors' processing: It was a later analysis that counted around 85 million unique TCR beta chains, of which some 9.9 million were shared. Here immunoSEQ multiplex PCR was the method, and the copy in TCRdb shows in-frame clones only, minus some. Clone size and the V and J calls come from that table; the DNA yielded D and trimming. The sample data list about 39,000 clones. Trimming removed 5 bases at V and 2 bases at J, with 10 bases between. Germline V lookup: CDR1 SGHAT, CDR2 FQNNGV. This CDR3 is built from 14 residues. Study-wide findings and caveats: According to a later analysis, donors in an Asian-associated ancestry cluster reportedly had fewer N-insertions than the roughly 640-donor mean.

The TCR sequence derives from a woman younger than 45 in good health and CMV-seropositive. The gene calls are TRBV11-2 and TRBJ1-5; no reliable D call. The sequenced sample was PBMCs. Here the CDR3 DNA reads TGTGCCAGCAGCACAGTGGGCGGCAATCAGCCCCAGCATTTT. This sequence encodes CASSTVGGNQPQHF.